These T cell receptor beta chains were read from a single sample in a study of radiation and T cells in renal cell carcinoma. The assay was immunoSEQ multiplex PCR, and TCRdb's table has in-frame clones only and misses some. The sample lists 70,000 to 100,000 clones, approximately 83% occurring once. The sequencing here drew on blood, taken from a patient whose treatment included radiotherapy and nephrectomy. The receptors derive from a man in his 60s with renal cell carcinoma. The CDR3 runs from the conserved cysteine through the conserved F or W. D genes are given only for firm matches. Where a row states a size, it is once, few, many or the class of an expanded clone; other rows omit it.

d_gene,v_gene,abundance,j_gene,CDR3aa,CDR3nt
.,TRBV5-1,.,TRBJ2-7,CASSSQGGGQYF,TGCGCCAGCAGCTCTCAGGGGGGCGGGCAGTACTTC
.,TRBV30,.,TRBJ2-2,CAWSRSSVNTGELFF,TGTGCCTGGAGTAGGTCTAGCGTGAACACCGGGGAGCTGTTTTTT
.,TRBV10-1,.,TRBJ2-3,CASSGDGRAPDTQYF,TGCGCCAGCAGTGGGGACGGGAGAGCCCCAGATACGCAGTATTTT
TRBD1,TRBV5-1,.,TRBJ2-2,CASSPGTGHNTGELFF,TGCGCCAGCAGCCCCGGGACAGGACATAACACCGGGGAGCTGTTTTTT
.,TRBV27,.,TRBJ2-7,CASSTGRVLYEQYF,TGTGCCAGCAGTACCGGCAGGGTATTATACGAGCAGTACTTC
TRBD1,TRBV18,.,TRBJ2-7,CASSGTGPGTGEFYEQYF,TGTGCCAGCTCAGGAACGGGGCCCGGGACAGGAGAATTCTACGAGCAGTACTTC
.,TRBV19,.,TRBJ1-2,CASRGNSPPIYGYTF,TGTGCCAGTAGGGGCAACTCTCCGCCGATTTATGGCTACACCTTC
.,TRBV7-9,few,TRBJ1-5,CASSSTALGNQPQHF,TGTGCCAGCAGCTCCACCGCTTTAGGAAATCAGCCCCAGCATTTT
TRBD1,TRBV7-9,once,TRBJ2-4,CASTSATGANIQYF,TGTGCCAGCACTTCGGCGACAGGGGCAAACATTCAGTACTTC
.,TRBV29-1,once,TRBJ1-2,CSVDGGNYGYTF,TGCAGCGTTGATGGGGGGAACTATGGCTACACCTTC
.,TRBV7-6,few,TRBJ2-2,CASSLTGIGELFF,TGTGCCAGCAGCCTGACAGGCATCGGGGAGCTGTTTTTT
.,TRBV6-1,.,TRBJ1-5,CASSERGGNQPQHF,TGTGCCAGCAGTGAAAGGGGGGGCAATCAGCCCCAGCATTTT
TRBD1,TRBV27,.,TRBJ1-6,CASSPRQGSNSPLHF,TGTGCCAGCAGTCCCCGACAGGGAAGCAATTCACCCCTCCACTTT
TRBD2,TRBV11-2,.,TRBJ2-5,CASSLRSGNRIETQYF,TGTGCCAGCAGCTTACGAAGCGGGAACCGTATAGAGACCCAGTACTTC
TRBD2,TRBV5-1,once,TRBJ2-1,CASSLAGLAGGSGEQFF,TGCGCCAGCAGCTTGGCCGGACTAGCGGGAGGTTCAGGTGAGCAGTTCTTC
TRBD1,TRBV28,.,TRBJ1-5,CASSFLDRGLHQPQHF,TGTGCCAGCAGTTTTTTGGACAGGGGACTCCATCAGCCCCAGCATTTT
.,TRBV7-3,.,TRBJ2-3,CASSSGASTDTQYF,TGTGCCAGCAGCTCCGGAGCTAGCACAGATACGCAGTATTTT
.,TRBV4-1,.,TRBJ2-7,CASSPRTVSYEQYF,TGCGCCAGCAGCCCCAGGACAGTTTCCTACGAGCAGTACTTC
.,TRBV11-2,.,TRBJ2-7,CASSKSGTGNYEQYF,TGTGCCAGCAGTAAATCCGGGACTGGAAACTACGAGCAGTACTTC
.,TRBV7-9,.,TRBJ2-3,CASSQVGVAGSTDTQYF,TGTGCCAGCAGCCAAGTAGGGGTGGCGGGCAGCACAGATACGCAGTATTTT
.,TRBV12-1,.,TRBJ2-5,CASIDLQGEETQYF,TGTGCCAGCATCGACCTGCAGGGGGAGGAGACCCAGTACTTC
TRBD1,TRBV28,few,TRBJ1-5,CASWYDRGRDQPQHF,TGTGCCAGCTGGTATGACAGGGGCCGGGATCAGCCCCAGCATTTT
.,TRBV10-2,.,TRBJ1-5,CASTGMYNQPQHF,TGCGCCAGCACAGGGATGTACAATCAGCCCCAGCATTTT
.,TRBV7-9,.,TRBJ2-3,CASSLDWPRAYTDTQYF,TGTGCCAGCAGCTTAGACTGGCCCAGAGCCTACACAGATACGCAGTATTTT
.,TRBV10-3,.,TRBJ1-3,CAISDGGNSGNTIYF,TGTGCCATCAGTGACGGGGGAAACTCTGGAAACACCATATATTTT
.,TRBV4-1,.,TRBJ2-1,CASSQVDSVYNEQFF,TGCGCCAGCAGCCAAGTGGACAGCGTCTACAATGAGCAGTTCTTC